The rows below give T cell receptor beta chains drawn from one sample of a study of immune cell composition in non-small cell lung cancer. Measured with immunoSEQ multiplex PCR; TCRdb has only the in-frame clones, and not every one. Seen here are thousands of clones, roughly 69% observed once, and the top ten hold about 10%. Sequenced material: non-adjacent lung tissue. The receptors stem from a human donor with non-small cell lung cancer. Each CDR3 is given with its conserved first and last residue. D genes are given only for firm matches. Clone size, where shown, is once, few, many, or a class for clones that have expanded.

j_call: TRBJ2-3
d_call: .
v_call: TRBV21-1
clone_size: .
cdr3_nt: TGTGCCAGCAGCAAAAAGGGACGAGCGGGATCGGTCGGGGATACGCAGTATTTT
cdr3_aa: CASSKKGRAGSVGDTQYF

j_call: TRBJ2-7
d_call: .
v_call: TRBV28
clone_size: .
cdr3_nt: TGTGCCAGCAGTCCCCGTATGGACAGTTACGAGCAGTACTTC
cdr3_aa: CASSPRMDSYEQYF

j_call: TRBJ2-7
d_call: TRBD2
v_call: TRBV5-1
clone_size: .
cdr3_nt: TGCGCCAGCAGGCTAGCGGGAGGGCGCGAGCAGTACTTC
cdr3_aa: CASRLAGGREQYF

j_call: TRBJ2-2
d_call: .
v_call: TRBV2
clone_size: .
cdr3_nt: TGTGCCAGCAGTGTGACTTCTGGTAACACCGGGGAGCTGTTTTTT
cdr3_aa: CASSVTSGNTGELFF

j_call: TRBJ1-1
d_call: .
v_call: TRBV5-5
clone_size: .
cdr3_nt: TGTGCCAGCAGCACGGGAAGTTTCTTTGAAGCTTTCTTT
cdr3_aa: CASSTGSFFEAFF

j_call: TRBJ1-6
d_call: TRBD1
v_call: TRBV7-9
clone_size: .
cdr3_nt: TGTGCCAGCAGCTTAAGGGGGCCCCTCGTGTCACCCCTCCACTTT
cdr3_aa: CASSLRGPLVSPLHF

j_call: TRBJ2-5
d_call: .
v_call: TRBV9
clone_size: .
cdr3_nt: TGTGCCAGCAGCCGAGGGGAGACCCAGTACTTC
cdr3_aa: CASSRGETQYF

j_call: TRBJ1-2
d_call: .
v_call: TRBV5-4
clone_size: once
cdr3_nt: TGTGCCAGCAGCTTGGATTCTGTGTCTCGGACCTTC
cdr3_aa: CASSLDSVSRTF

j_call: TRBJ1-6
d_call: .
v_call: TRBV7-9
clone_size: few
cdr3_nt: TGTGCCAGCAGTCCAGGCCCTGTTGGTGAAAATTCACCCCTCCACTTT
cdr3_aa: CASSPGPVGENSPLHF

j_call: TRBJ1-1
d_call: .
v_call: TRBV28
clone_size: few
cdr3_nt: TGTGCCAGCATGGTTGGGGGCAGTCTGGGCACTGAAGCTTTCTTT
cdr3_aa: CASMVGGSLGTEAFF